This TCR beta chain was sequenced in a study of shared clonotypes between healthy human individuals (dated by TCRdb to the early 2020s). About the investigation overall: The cohort comprised two women and three men aged 18 to 49 years. For each donor, three plates each were used for CD4 naive and CD4 memory, two plates were used for CD8 naive, and one plate was used for CD8 memory. To estimate repertoire size and how much clonotypes are shared between individuals, the study performed deep sequencing of blood TCR repertoires from a few healthy adults. Per donor, leukapheresis produced somewhere between about 0.9 and 9.5 billion PBMCs. To increase sequencing depth and limit assay-specific biases, different laboratories used diverse techniques to prepare libraries and sequence TCR repertoires.

Worth noting for this clone: This clone's antigen is unknown. The record has no base qualities; no much larger clone is one base away.

Using the deep immunoSEQ assay, multiplex PCR amplified TCR CDR3 regions from genomic DNA. Genomic DNA extracted from each cell subset was distributed evenly over all wells of several immunoSEQ 96-well plates, and each plate served as one replicate. Each replicate PCR for sorted subsets received about 200 ng genomic DNA, equal to about 30,000 T cell genomes. Purified libraries were quantified with a Qubit 3.0 fluorometer, sized on a Bioanalyzer 2100, and re-quantified with the KAPA Library Quantification kit. Every immunoSEQ 96-well plate was sequenced on a dedicated single-read 150-cycle Illumina NextSeq 550 flow cell. The original pipeline was this. Because only junctional sequences without quality scores were contained in the immunoSEQ output, filtering matching that applied to full-length reads could not be performed. Sequences were annotated with PyIR, a Python wrapper for IgBLAST v1.9, and V/J genes and CDR3 were assigned using IMGT germline references. Reads with weak V/J assignments (E-value above 1e-6), missing CDR3, stop codons, out-of-frame junctions, or ambiguous translated residues were removed. V3J clonotypes were defined by identical inferred V gene, J gene, and CDR3 amino acid sequence. Percentage overlap between repertoires was computed as shared unique clonotypes divided by the size of the smaller repertoire. Richness of each repertoire was evaluated using RTK rarefaction, the Chao1 estimator, and Recon v2.1 estimates of unobserved clonotypes. For all TCRbeta clonotypes obtained by the gDNA method from a few donors, generation probabilities were computed with OLGA. Drawn from immuneACCESS, this table holds only the in-frame rearrangements with V and J called that TCRdb kept. Clones are partly lost; checked studies trace under half to an unresolved V gene and leave the rest unexplained. V, J and clone size derive from that table, while D and trimming were established from the DNA sequence. This sample has over a million clones in its table, and approximately 80% of those were observed once. The ten largest clones take up 0.5% to 0.6% of the sample.

The donors were healthy, HIV-negative adults with no recently reported acute infections or vaccinations. Every donor was a Caucasian adult living in Nashville, Tennessee, USA. Magnetic negative selection was used to enrich CD4+ T cells, after which naive cells were positively selected on CD45RA and the negative fraction became the memory subset. After blood collection by leukapheresis, PBMCs were isolated using Ficoll-Histopaque density gradient centrifugation and then cryopreserved in the vapor phase of liquid nitrogen. Analytical flow cytometry was used to check the purity and quantity of every magnetically sorted T cell population. From each sorted fraction, genomic DNA was isolated and quantified by UV absorbance on a Nanodrop 2000c. Here V drops 8 bases and J drops 0 bases, and the junction holds 6 bases not matched to any gene. Looking up the germline V gene (reference sequence) yields CDR1 MNHNY and CDR2 SVGAGI. Its CDR3 holds 15 amino acids, cysteine through phenylalanine. The CDR3 DNA has 45 bases and is translated from base 1.

Points the paper makes about the study in general: Compared with non-shared clonotypes, the clonotypes found in all four sorted-subset donors had higher generation probabilities. Naive subsets generally had larger estimated clonotype richness than memory subsets. Across a handful of donors, around 5.4% of naive CD4, more than 3% of naive CD8, about 2.3% of memory CD4, and roughly 0.41% of memory CD8 clonotypes were shared. Sampling was restricted to blood, and TCR repertoires in tissue are likely to differ from TCR repertoires in blood. The small number of donors limited the genetic and exposure-history diversity represented. Based on pairwise subsampling, the degree of clonotype sharing among donors was expected to be affected by sequencing depth. Rarefaction of sorted-subset datasets indicated incomplete sequencing despite the large sequencing depth.

Recombination joined TRBV6-6 with TRBJ2-1; the junction holds 8 bases that match TRBD1. The sequence was collected from a man between 18 and 35 years old in good health. Some clones in this sample may be carry-over from other donors' samples. Input material: memory CD4+ T cells from PBMCs. The sample's cell subset or site, from its label and the paper: CD45RA-negative fraction. The CDR3 protein sequence reads: CASGQGASSYNEQFF. The DNA is TGTGCCAGCGGCCAGGGGGCCAGCTCCTACAATGAGCAGTTCTTC.